These T cell receptor beta chains were read from a single sample in a study of cytomegalovirus exposure and HLA in healthy donors. Method: immunoSEQ multiplex PCR; TCRdb's copy keeps in-frame clones and lacks some. The table lists about 180,000 clones, 85% of them singletons. What was sequenced was PBMCs. The receptors come from a young man in good health and CMV-seropositive. Each CDR3 is given with its conserved first and last residue. The D gene is left open where the match is weak. A clone size is listed for some rows: how often the clone was seen (once, few, many), or a class if it is expanded.

v_gene: TRBV7-9; d_gene: TRBD1; abundance: -; j_gene: TRBJ2-1; CDR3aa: CASSFGTGGFNEQFF; CDR3nt: TGTGCCAGCAGCTTCGGGACAGGGGGCTTTAATGAGCAGTTCTTC
v_gene: TRBV27; d_gene: -; abundance: -; j_gene: TRBJ2-1; CDR3aa: CASSRGYNEQFF; CDR3nt: TGTGCCAGCAGTCGGGGGTACAATGAGCAGTTCTTC
v_gene: TRBV5-1; d_gene: TRBD1; abundance: few; j_gene: TRBJ2-7; CDR3aa: CASSLDRTGSYEQYF; CDR3nt: TGCGCCAGCAGCTTGGACAGGACAGGGTCCTACGAGCAGTACTTC
v_gene: TRBV7-6; d_gene: TRBD2; abundance: -; j_gene: TRBJ2-3; CDR3aa: CASSLDSGGSSTDTQYF; CDR3nt: TGTGCCAGCAGCTTAGATAGCGGGGGTAGTAGCACAGATACGCAGTATTTT
v_gene: TRBV28; d_gene: -; abundance: -; j_gene: TRBJ1-4; CDR3aa: CASRRARNEKLFF; CDR3nt: TGTGCCAGCCGGAGGGCGCGTAATGAAAAACTGTTTTTT
v_gene: TRBV6-1; d_gene: -; abundance: -; j_gene: TRBJ1-1; CDR3aa: CASSDVGGDTEAFF; CDR3nt: TGTGCCAGCAGTGACGTCGGGGGGGACACTGAAGCTTTCTTT
v_gene: TRBV6-1; d_gene: -; abundance: -; j_gene: TRBJ1-5; CDR3aa: CASSEATGGQPQHF; CDR3nt: TGTGCCAGCAGTGAAGCTACGGGGGGTCAGCCCCAGCATTTT
v_gene: TRBV27; d_gene: -; abundance: -; j_gene: TRBJ2-4; CDR3aa: CASRGRDPRNLAKNIQYF; CDR3nt: TGTGCCAGCAGGGGGCGGGACCCCCGGAATCTAGCCAAAAACATTCAGTACTTC
v_gene: TRBV7-9; d_gene: TRBD1; abundance: -; j_gene: TRBJ2-7; CDR3aa: CASNGETGSGYEQYF; CDR3nt: TGTGCCAGCAACGGGGAGACAGGGTCTGGCTACGAGCAGTACTTC
v_gene: TRBV9; d_gene: TRBD1; abundance: -; j_gene: TRBJ1-5; CDR3aa: CASSPGTGDFNQPQHF; CDR3nt: TGTGCCAGCAGCCCCGGGACAGGGGATTTCAATCAGCCCCAGCATTTT
v_gene: TRBV6-5; d_gene: TRBD2; abundance: -; j_gene: TRBJ2-7; CDR3aa: CASSSTSGYHEQYF; CDR3nt: TGTGCCAGCAGTTCGACTAGCGGGTACCACGAGCAGTACTTC
v_gene: TRBV4-1; d_gene: -; abundance: -; j_gene: TRBJ1-1; CDR3aa: CASSQEYGAEAFF; CDR3nt: TGCGCCAGCAGCCAAGAATACGGGGCTGAAGCTTTCTTT
v_gene: TRBV28; d_gene: TRBD1; abundance: -; j_gene: TRBJ2-7; CDR3aa: CASSLDRGLYEQYF; CDR3nt: TGTGCCAGCAGTCTGGACAGGGGGCTCTACGAGCAGTACTTC
v_gene: TRBV7-3; d_gene: -; abundance: -; j_gene: TRBJ2-1; CDR3aa: CASSLSTGWMNEQFF; CDR3nt: TGTGCCAGCAGCTTAAGCACAGGGTGGATGAATGAGCAGTTCTTC
v_gene: TRBV4-1; d_gene: -; abundance: -; j_gene: TRBJ2-1; CDR3aa: CASSQEGGGLYNEQFF; CDR3nt: TGCGCCAGCAGCCAAGAAGGCGGGGGCCTTTACAATGAGCAGTTCTTC
v_gene: TRBV27; d_gene: -; abundance: -; j_gene: TRBJ1-2; CDR3aa: CASSPITAQGANYGYTF; CDR3nt: TGTGCCAGCAGTCCCATTACAGCCCAAGGGGCTAACTATGGCTACACCTTC
v_gene: TRBV9; d_gene: TRBD1; abundance: once; j_gene: TRBJ1-3; CDR3aa: CASSARQGAVNTIYF; CDR3nt: TGTGCCAGCAGCGCTCGACAGGGGGCCGTAAACACCATATATTTT
v_gene: TRBV7-9; d_gene: -; abundance: -; j_gene: TRBJ2-2; CDR3aa: CASSSPRENTGELFF; CDR3nt: TGTGCCAGCAGCTCTCCCAGGGAGAACACCGGGGAGCTGTTTTTT
v_gene: TRBV6-5; d_gene: -; abundance: -; j_gene: TRBJ2-2; CDR3aa: CASSYSGAYTGELFF; CDR3nt: TGTGCCAGCAGTTACTCGGGGGCTTACACCGGGGAGCTGTTTTTT
v_gene: TRBV5-1; d_gene: -; abundance: -; j_gene: TRBJ2-2; CDR3aa: CASTPPGTNTGELFF; CDR3nt: TGCGCCAGCACTCCTCCCGGGACAAACACCGGGGAGCTGTTTTTT
v_gene: TRBV5-1; d_gene: -; abundance: -; j_gene: TRBJ2-7; CDR3aa: CASRRGAQQHEQYF; CDR3nt: TGCGCCAGCCGCCGGGGGGCTCAGCAACACGAGCAGTACTTC
v_gene: TRBV2; d_gene: -; abundance: -; j_gene: TRBJ2-7; CDR3aa: CASRGGVSYEQYF; CDR3nt: TGTGCCAGCAGGGGCGGGGTCTCCTACGAGCAGTACTTC
v_gene: TRBV19; d_gene: TRBD2; abundance: -; j_gene: TRBJ2-1; CDR3aa: CASSATPGTRIGNEQFF; CDR3nt: TGTGCCAGTAGTGCGACCCCCGGGACTAGAATTGGCAATGAGCAGTTCTTC
v_gene: TRBV6-5; d_gene: -; abundance: -; j_gene: TRBJ2-3; CDR3aa: CASSYGIPGAQYF; CDR3nt: TGTGCCAGCAGTTACGGCATCCCGGGGGCGCAGTATTTT
v_gene: TRBV2; d_gene: TRBD1; abundance: few; j_gene: TRBJ1-2; CDR3aa: CASRGQGANYGYTF; CDR3nt: TGTGCCAGCAGAGGACAGGGAGCTAACTATGGCTACACCTTC
v_gene: TRBV30; d_gene: -; abundance: -; j_gene: TRBJ2-1; CDR3aa: CASRDFLYNEQFF; CDR3nt: TGTGCCTCCCGGGACTTTCTTTACAATGAGCAGTTCTTC
v_gene: TRBV2; d_gene: TRBD1; abundance: -; j_gene: TRBJ2-1; CDR3aa: CASSPGQDNEQFF; CDR3nt: TGTGCCAGCAGCCCGGGACAGGACAATGAGCAGTTCTTC
v_gene: TRBV6-4; d_gene: -; abundance: -; j_gene: TRBJ1-3; CDR3aa: CASSAPTRTGNTIYF; CDR3nt: TGTGCCAGCAGTGCCCCGACGAGGACAGGAAACACCATATATTTT
v_gene: TRBV30; d_gene: -; abundance: -; j_gene: TRBJ2-3; CDR3aa: CAWSVRADTQYF; CDR3nt: TGTGCCTGGAGTGTACGGGCAGATACGCAGTATTTT
v_gene: TRBV10-3; d_gene: -; abundance: -; j_gene: TRBJ1-5; CDR3aa: CAISDGGASNQPQHF; CDR3nt: TGTGCCATCAGTGATGGGGGGGCGAGCAATCAGCCCCAGCATTTT
v_gene: TRBV19; d_gene: TRBD1; abundance: -; j_gene: TRBJ2-2; CDR3aa: CASSFTDRGLTGELFF; CDR3nt: TGTGCCAGTAGTTTTACGGACAGGGGGTTGACCGGGGAGCTGTTTTTT
v_gene: TRBV28; d_gene: -; abundance: -; j_gene: TRBJ2-5; CDR3aa: CASSSGVNEETQYF; CDR3nt: TGTGCCAGCAGTTCCGGGGTTAATGAGGAGACCCAGTACTTC
v_gene: TRBV30; d_gene: -; abundance: -; j_gene: TRBJ1-3; CDR3aa: CAWSVSSGNTIYF; CDR3nt: TGTGCCTGGAGTGTTAGCTCTGGAAACACCATATATTTT
v_gene: TRBV6-1; d_gene: TRBD1; abundance: -; j_gene: TRBJ1-1; CDR3aa: CASRDWTGWGSEAFF; CDR3nt: TGTGCCAGCAGGGATTGGACAGGCTGGGGCTCTGAAGCTTTCTTT
v_gene: TRBV5-1; d_gene: -; abundance: -; j_gene: TRBJ2-7; CDR3aa: CASSLDSGINYEQYF; CDR3nt: TGCGCCAGCAGCTTGGATTCCGGGATTAACTACGAGCAGTACTTC